This entry is about one TCR beta chain. Antigen: not known. This entry belongs to a study of cytomegalovirus exposure and HLA in healthy donors. Study outcomes and limitations: Clonal expansion was found to be greater in HLA-associated TCR beta chains than in equally common others in a later analysis. Common viral pathogens seemed, in a later analysis, to connect with several of the most significant clusters.

Trimming took off 4 bases at V and 8 bases at J, with 15 bases between the two ends. The CDR3 spans 14 residues. Looked up from germline, CDR1 is SGHRS and CDR2 is YFSETQ. Primers included in the PCR were 60 Vbeta and 13 Jbeta primers. The method was immunoSEQ multiplex PCR; TCRdb's version includes in-frame clones alone and lacks a portion of them. The sample includes about 150,000 clones, roughly 78% of them seen just once. V gene TRBV5-1 combines with J gene TRBJ1-4; the D gene is possibly TRBD1 (6 bases). The source is a man aged 45-65 years in good health and CMV-seropositive. Sequenced material: PBMCs. CDR3 residues: CASSLNRVGEKLFF. The CDR3 nucleotides read TGCGCCAGCAGCCTAAACAGGGTTGGCGAAAAACTGTTTTTT. The full variable domain, with the rest looked up from reference TRBV5-1 and TRBJ1-4, is KAGVTQTPRYLIKTRGQQVTLSCSPISGHRSVSWYQQTPGQGLQFLFEYFSETQRNKGNFPGRFSGRQFSNSRSEMNVSTLELGDSALYLCASSLNRVGEKLFFGSGTQLSVL.